What follows are 21 T cell receptor beta chains derived from one specimen sequenced in a study of spatial heterogeneity in lung cancer (dated by TCRdb to the late 2010s). The method behind the library was 5' RACE. Sequencing took place on a NextSeq 500. TCRdb passed the public sequencing reads through fastp at Q25 and MiXCR, retaining productive beta sequences. Each CDR3 protein appears once, grouped with its most common genes and DNA. This sample holds more than 95,000 distinct CDR3 sequences; 12% were observed only once. In total, the top ten clones hold approximately 15% of the sample. Reading the label with the study, this specimen's time point is: blood at routine non-recurrence follow-up after resection. Whole RNA extracted from tumor and nontumor lung tissue, or from cryopreserved PBMC samples, was used for TCR sequencing without cell sorting. Sequencing was performed on PBMCs, taken at follow-up. The receptors stem from a male donor with early-stage non-small cell lung cancer.

A few counts support this clonotype. The rearrangement uses TRBV3-1 and TRBJ2-5, with 7 bases that match TRBD2. Germline CDR1 and CDR2: LGHDT and YNNKEL (reference sequence). This CDR3 region has 14 residues. With V trimmed by 0 bases and J by 6 bases, 4 bases remained unmatched. The CDR3 region has the DNA TGTGCCAGCAGCCAAGATTCGGGGGGTCAGACCCAGTACTTC. This encodes CASSQDSGGQTQYF.

This clonotype was recorded many times. The chain has TRBV14 and TRBJ2-7; D is ambiguous. Trimming stripped 8 bases from V and 1 base from J, with 18 bases between. This CDR3 is 15 amino acids long. CDR1 and CDR2 from the germline V gene are SGHDN and FVKESK. CDR3 DNA sequence: TGTGCCAGCTACGACCCCGACCCGTTTTCCTACGAGCAGTACTTC. It encodes CASYDPDPFSYEQYF.

This clonotype was detected a few times. V and J are TRBV15 and TRBJ2-5; D is uncertain. Trimming left V 0 bases short and J 3 bases short, with 14 bases between. The CDR3 extends over 16 amino acids. Germline V gene lookup returns CDR1 LNHNV and CDR2 YYDKDF (reference sequence). CDR3 region: CATSRDRVGKEETQYF. The DNA for the CDR3 is TGTGCCACCAGCAGAGATCGGGTAGGCAAAGAAGAGACCCAGTACTTC.

This clonotype was seen only a few times. The chain recombines TRBV15 with TRBJ1-3; the D gene is possibly TRBD1 (5 bases). The V end was cut by 0 bases, the J end by 0 bases, with 9 bases between. This CDR3 has 16 residues. Germline-derived CDR1 and CDR2 are LNHNV and YYDKDF (reference sequence). The chain's CDR3 is CATSRENRNSGNTIYF. CDR3 nucleotide sequence: TGTGCCACCAGCAGAGAGAACAGGAACTCTGGAAACACCATATATTTT.

This clonotype ranks as medium-sized. The CDR3 spells CSVGLGTEAFF. The CDR3 DNA follows: TGCAGCGTTGGACTGGGCACTGAAGCTTTCTTT. The chain recombines TRBV29-1 with TRBJ1-1; D ambiguous. Trimming stripped 4 bases from V and 4 bases from J, with 7 bases between. CDR3 length: 11 amino acids. Germline-derived CDR1 and CDR2 are SQVTM and ANQGSEA. Full variable domain (outside the CDR3, taken from reference TRBV29-1 and TRBJ1-1): SAVISQKPSRDICQRGTSLTIQCQVDSQVTMMFWYRQQPGQSLTLIATANQGSEATYESGFVIDKFPISRPNLTFSTLTVSNMSPEDSSIYLCSVGLGTEAFFGQGTRLTVV.

The chain carries TRBV7-9 and TRBJ2-3; D remains unclear. This CDR3 has 14 residues. Trimming stripped 2 bases from V and 2 bases from J, with 8 bases between. Germline lookup yields CDR1 SEHNR and CDR2 FQNEAQ (reference sequence). CDR3: CASSLSRNTDTQYF. The DNA for the CDR3 is TGTGCCAGCAGCTTAAGTAGAAACACAGATACGCAGTATTTT.

This chain uses TRBV14 with TRBJ2-4, with D perhaps given as TRBD1 or TRBD2 (7 bases each). CDR1 and CDR2 (germline): SGHDN, FVKESK. The CDR3 spans 15 residues. V lost 2 bases, J lost 8 bases, and 16 bases lay in between. CDR3 coding DNA: TGTGCCAGCAGCCAAAGAGGAGCAGGGGGGGACATTCAGTACTTC. Translated, it gives CASSQRGAGGDIQYF.

This clonotype has more than one count but fewer than ten. The V and J genes are TRBV19 and TRBJ1-2; no clear D. CDR1 LNHDA and CDR2 SQIVND come from the germline V gene (reference sequence). The CDR3 has 14 amino acids. V dropped 5 bases and J dropped 2 bases, with 12 bases sitting between them. CDR3 residues: CASSHKGLNYGYTF. As DNA, the CDR3 is TGTGCCAGTAGTCACAAGGGATTGAACTATGGCTACACCTTC.

The chain recombines TRBV6-6 with TRBJ2-1; 12 nucleotides match TRBD2. Germline CDR1 MNHNY, CDR2 SVGAGI (reference sequence). V lost 6 bases to trimming and J lost 8 bases; unmatched junction nucleotides: 5. The CDR3 is 14 amino acids. CDR3 nucleotide sequence: TGTGCCAGCAGGAGGACTAGCGGGGCCTATGAGCAGTTCTTC. It translates to CASRRTSGAYEQFF.

The chain is built from TRBV5-4 and TRBJ1-2, with 9 bases matching TRBD1. V gave up 4 bases and J gave up 5 bases; unmatched junction bases: 6. CDR1 and CDR2 (germline): SGHNT, YYREEE (reference sequence). The CDR3 is made up of 14 amino acids. This CDR3 reads CASSTGGTGYGYTF. The DNA of the CDR3 is TGTGCCAGCAGCACTGGCGGGACAGGGTATGGCTACACCTTC. Full variable domain (outside the CDR3, taken from reference TRBV5-4 and TRBJ1-2): ETGVTQSPTHLIKTRGQQVTLRCSSQSGHNTVSWYQQALGQGPQFIFQYYREEENGRGNFPPRFSGLQFPNYSSELNVNALELDDSALYLCASSTGGTGYGYTFGSGTRLTVV.

The chain has TRBV21-1 and TRBJ1-1; the table's TRBD1 call for D was not verified on the DNA. TRBV21-1 is deemed a pseudogene. CDR3 length: 13 amino acids. DNA for the CDR3: TGTGCCAGAGCAGGGGCGTCAGGGGCCGAAGCTTTCTTT. Protein: CARAGASGAEAFF.

This clonotype was picked up many times. The chain carries TRBV28 and TRBJ2-1, with D maybe TRBD1 (6 bases). The CDR3 contains 16 residues. The V and J ends lost 6 bases and 2 bases respectively, with 17 bases between them. Germline lookup yields CDR1 MDHEN and CDR2 SYDVKM. The CDR3 loop reads CASSPRTAHPYNEQFF. The CDR3 nucleotides read TGTGCCAGCAGCCCAAGGACAGCCCATCCCTACAATGAGCAGTTCTTC.

There are many counts of this clonotype. The chain joins TRBV28 to TRBJ2-1; perhaps TRBD1 as D (5 bases). This CDR3 region has 15 residues. Germline CDR1 and CDR2: MDHEN and SYDVKM. Trimming cost V 5 bases and J 4 bases, with 15 bases left between them. CDR3 sequence (DNA): TGTGCCAGCAGTCCAGTACAGGCGATTTACAATGAGCAGTTCTTC. This codes for CASSPVQAIYNEQFF.

The CDR3 region is CASSLVSTAGGRNEQFF. The DNA for the CDR3 is TGTGCCAGCAGCTTAGTTTCAACAGCGGGGGGGCGGAATGAGCAGTTCTTC. The gene calls are TRBV7-2 and TRBJ2-1; TRBD2 matches at 10 bases. With 1 base clipped from V and 7 bases from J, the junction kept 10 bases outside the gene matches. The CDR3 contains 17 residues. Per germline, CDR1 SGHTA and CDR2 FQGNSA.

The V and J genes are TRBV4-1 and TRBJ2-5, with a tentative D call TRBD2 (5 bases). CDR3 length equals 15 residues. The ends were cut back, 4 bases at V and 3 bases at J, with 15 bases in the middle. Germline assignment: CDR1 MGHRA and CDR2 YSYEKL. CDR3 nucleotides: TGCGCCAGCAGCCGATCGAGGGCCCGCGAAGAGACCCAGTACTTC. Its translation is CASSRSRAREETQYF.

The rearrangement uses TRBV10-1 and TRBJ2-2; D not certain. Looked up from germline, CDR1 is WNHNN and CDR2 is SYGVQD (reference sequence). Trimming left V 3 bases short and J 0 bases short, with 11 bases between. This CDR3 spans 16 amino acids. CDR3 DNA sequence: TGCGCCAGCAGTGACAGGACCACGACGAACACCGGGGAGCTGTTTTTT. Amino acids: CASSDRTTTNTGELFF.

This clonotype was observed at least ten times. The rearrangement links TRBV27 to TRBJ2-3, with 13 bases aligning to TRBD2. Germline V gene data show CDR1 as MNHEY and CDR2 as SMNVEV (reference sequence). CDR3 length: 18 residues. V lost 6 bases, J lost 6 bases, and 15 bases stayed unmatched. The CDR3 region has the DNA TGTGCCAGCAGCCCGGGACCCAAACTAGCGGGGGGGCTGGATACGCAGTATTTT. This translates into CASSPGPKLAGGLDTQYF.

V usage is TRBV6-5 and J usage is TRBJ1-6; maybe TRBD1 (6 bases). V lost 2 bases and J 7 bases, leaving 21 bases between the germline ends. Germline CDR1 MNHEY, CDR2 SVGAGI. The CDR3 totals 18 residues. This chain's CDR3 is CASSYPAGQGLGNSPLHF. The CDR3 DNA sequence: TGTGCCAGCAGTTACCCCGCTGGGCAGGGGCTCGGCAATTCACCCCTCCACTTT.

The J gene is TRBJ2-3, the V gene TRBV11-2; 9 bases line up with TRBD2. Germline loops: CDR1 SGHAT, CDR2 FQNNGV. The CDR3 runs 15 residues. Trimming at V came to 3 bases and at J to 5 bases, leaving 6 bases not matched to a gene. The CDR3 protein is CASSLMSGGLDTQYF. The CDR3 coding sequence is TGTGCCAGCAGCTTGATGAGCGGGGGGCTAGATACGCAGTATTTT.

This clonotype has only a few counts. CDR3: CASTPYEGGPFGNEQFF. The CDR3 DNA follows: TGCGCCAGCACCCCTTATGAGGGGGGGCCTTTCGGCAATGAGCAGTTCTTC. The chain is built from TRBV5-1 and TRBJ2-1; possibly TRBD2 for D (7 bases). CDR3 length: 17 amino acids. The germline V gene has CDR1 SGHRS and CDR2 YFSETQ. Deletions cut 6 bases from V and 6 bases from J, with 25 bases between.

A few counts support this clonotype. The gene calls are TRBV7-9 and TRBJ1-6; D remains ambiguous. The germline V gene has CDR1 SEHNR and CDR2 FQNEAQ (reference sequence). Trimming stripped 4 bases from V and 9 bases from J, with 7 bases between. The CDR3 totals 12 residues. The CDR3 coding sequence is TGTGCCAGCAGCTCGGGGTTTTCACCCCTCCACTTT. It translates to CASSSGFSPLHF.